One sample yielded the 31 T cell receptor beta chains listed below, sequenced in a study of blood T cell repertoires in COVID-19. Generated by immunoSEQ multiplex PCR, the TCRdb table keeps only in-frame clones and is missing some. Seen here are tens of thousands of clones, about 84% observed once, and the top ten hold 14%. The source material was peripheral blood. The receptors here all came from a woman aged 70 to 79 with acute or convalescent COVID-19.

This clone was seen a few times. The chain combines TRBV7-9 with TRBJ1-2; D is possibly TRBD1 (6 bases). V was cut by 5 bases and J by 8 bases, with 18 bases left in between. Germline CDR1 is SEHNR and CDR2 is FQNEAQ (reference sequence). The CDR3 is 14 residues long. The CDR3 nucleotides read TGTGCCAGCAGCAATGAGAACAGGGCTCGGGGCTACACCTTC. The encoded protein is CASSNENRARGYTF. Using reference TRBV7-9 and TRBJ1-2 for the parts outside the CDR3, the full variable domain is DTGVSQNPRHKITKRGQNVTFRCDPISEHNRLYWYRQTLGQGPEFLTYFQNEAQLEKSRLLSDRFSAERPKGSFSTLEIQRTEQGDSAMYLCASSNENRARGYTFGSGTRLTVV.

Only one count was recorded for this clone. This chain connects TRBV27 to TRBJ2-1; TRBD2 matches 10 bases. Trimming removed 3 bases from V and 3 bases from J; junction bases left unmatched: 14. CDR3 size: 19 residues. CDR1 is MNHEY, CDR2 SMNVEV, per germline (reference sequence). The DNA of the CDR3 is TGTGCCAGCAGTTTCCCCCTAGCGGGAGTCGCCAACCTCTACAATGAGCAGTTCTTC. Amino acid sequence: CASSFPLAGVANLYNEQFF.

V gene TRBV3-1 (or the pseudogene TRBV3-2) combines with J gene TRBJ2-4, with 10 bases aligning to TRBD1. Trimming cost V 5 bases and J 1 base; bases outside gene matches: 8. The CDR3 has 17 amino acids. Germline V gene sequence: CDR1 LGHDT, CDR2 YNNKEL (reference sequence). CDR3 DNA: TGTGCCAGCAGCGAAAATAGACAGGGGGCTGCCAAAAACATTCAGTACTTC. Its translation is CASSENRQGAAKNIQYF.

As concerns this clone: Other DNA sequences in this sample translate to the same CDR3. The chain recombines TRBV5-1 with TRBJ1-1; D is perhaps TRBD1 (5 bases). V gave up 0 bases and J gave up 3 bases, with 9 bases separating them. This CDR3 comprises 14 residues. Per germline, CDR1 SGHRS and CDR2 YFSETQ. CDR3 DNA sequence: TGCGCCAGCAGCTTGGGTGTAGGGGACACTGAAGCTTTCTTT. This encodes CASSLGVGDTEAFF. Supplemented by reference TRBV5-1 and TRBJ1-1, the full variable domain reads KAGVTQTPRYLIKTRGQQVTLSCSPISGHRSVSWYQQTPGQGLQFLFEYFSETQRNKGNFPGRFSGRQFSNSRSEMNVSTLELGDSALYLCASSLGVGDTEAFFGQGTRLTVV.

V and J are TRBV19 and TRBJ1-2; no clear D. Per germline, CDR1 LNHDA and CDR2 SQIVND (reference sequence). This CDR3 spans 15 amino acids. Trimming took off 10 bases at V and 6 bases at J, with 24 bases between the two ends. The CDR3 nucleotides read TGTGCCATTGAAACCGGGAGAGTACCCGGGAATGGCTACACCTTC. Translating it yields CAIETGRVPGNGYTF.

The J gene is TRBJ2-2, the V gene TRBV12-5; a possible D gene is TRBD2 (5 bases). CDR3 length equals 17 residues. The germline V gene has CDR1 LGHNT and CDR2 FRNRAP. Deletions cut 0 bases from V and 1 base from J, with 12 bases between. CDR3 sequence reads: CASGLVGGLVNTGELFF. CDR3 DNA: TGTGCTAGTGGTTTGGTAGGCGGACTCGTGAACACCGGGGAGCTGTTTTTT. The entire variable domain, with the rest obtained from reference TRBV12-5 and TRBJ2-2, is as follows: DARVTQTPRHKVTEMGQEVTMRCQPILGHNTVFWYRQTMMQGLELLAYFRNRAPLDDSGMPKDRFSAEMPDATLATLKIQPSEPRDSAVYFCASGLVGGLVNTGELFFGEGSRLTVL.

The genes are TRBV19 and TRBJ2-1, with 7 positions matching TRBD2. Germline CDR1 and CDR2: LNHDA and SQIVND (reference sequence). V shed 0 bases and J 6 bases; nucleotides not matched to a gene: 8. The CDR3 runs to 16 residues. The CDR3 protein is CASSIERGRRGNEQFF. The CDR3 nucleotides are TGTGCCAGTAGTATAGAGCGCGGGAGAAGGGGCAATGAGCAGTTCTTC.

The chain links TRBV29-1 to TRBJ1-1, with a weak D call TRBD1 (5 bases). This CDR3 is 13 amino acids long. V lost 4 bases to trimming and J lost 3 bases, with 12 bases between them. Germline V gives CDR1 SQVTM, CDR2 ANQGSEA. The CDR3 region has the DNA TGCAGCGTTGGGAGCTCGACAGACACTGAAGCTTTCTTT. This codes for CSVGSSTDTEAFF.

As for this clone: No DNA is shown, since the ends of the CDR3 on it are uncertain; the CDR3 is the one TCRdb lists. The V and J genes are TRBV21-1 and TRBJ1-2; the table names TRBD1, a call not compared with the DNA. TRBV21-1 is a documented pseudogene. The CDR3 extends over 17 residues, inclusive of both ends. CDR3 in amino acids: CASSKVGLGTAPYGYTF.

This chain uses TRBV5-4 with TRBJ2-5; the match to TRBD2 covers 9 bases. The CDR3 has 16 residues. The V gene's germline CDR1 is SGHNT and CDR2 YYREEE (reference sequence). V lost 0 bases to trimming and J lost 5 bases; unmatched junction nucleotides: 8. CDR3 sequence reads: CASSLVASGKGETQYF. The CDR3 DNA sequence: TGTGCCAGCAGCTTGGTCGCTAGCGGGAAGGGGGAGACCCAGTACTTC.

The chain links TRBV2 to TRBJ2-5; D perhaps matches TRBD1 (6 bases). The V end lost 2 bases, the J end lost 9 bases, and 22 bases lay between the germline ends. CDR1 is SNHLY and CDR2 is FYNNEI in the germline V gene. This CDR3 is built from 16 residues. The CDR3 nucleotides read TGTGCCAGCAGTGAACCCGGGACACTTCTTGTCGGGGCCCAGTACTTC. As protein: CASSEPGTLLVGAQYF.

Only one count was recorded for this clone. The chain has TRBV5-1 and TRBJ2-2; 11 nucleotides line up with TRBD1. CDR3 length equals 16 residues. With V trimmed by 0 bases and J by 2 bases, 0 bases remained unmatched. Germline CDR1 SGHRS, CDR2 YFSETQ. The CDR3 DNA reads as TGCGCCAGCAGCTTGGGGACAGGGGGCAACACCGGGGAGCTGTTTTTT. Its protein is CASSLGTGGNTGELFF.

CDR3 amino acids: CASSLGVVPYEQYV. CDR3 nucleotides: TGCGCCAGCAGCTTGGGCGTCGTACCCTACGAGCAGTACGTC. V and J are TRBV5-1 and TRBJ2-7; D is uncertain. This CDR3 spans 14 amino acids. Trimming took off 0 bases at V and 2 bases at J, with 9 bases between the two ends. Germline CDR1 is SGHRS and CDR2 is YFSETQ.

The chain is built from TRBV27 and TRBJ1-1, with a possible D match to TRBD1 (6 bases). This CDR3 comprises 13 residues. The V gene lost 5 bases and the J gene lost 1 base, with 8 bases spanning the gap. Per germline, CDR1 MNHEY and CDR2 SMNVEV (reference sequence). The CDR3, as DNA: TGTGCCAGCAGTGGACAGCAGAACACTGAAGCTTTCTTT. Its protein is CASSGQQNTEAFF.

The gene calls are TRBV14 and TRBJ1-1, with D possibly matching TRBD1 (5 bases). Between the trimmed V and J ends, which lost 3 bases and 4 bases, there was a span of 12 bases. The CDR3 extends over 14 amino acids. CDR1 and CDR2 from the germline V gene are SGHDN and FVKESK. CDR3 sequence: CASSHNRGGTEAFF. In DNA form, the CDR3 reads TGTGCCAGCAGCCATAATCGCGGGGGCACTGAAGCTTTCTTT.

The chain employs TRBV10-2 and TRBJ2-1; 10 bases fit TRBD2. V lost 0 bases and J lost 10; bases outside the gene matches: 15. CDR1 and CDR2 from the germline V gene are WSHSY and SAAADI. The CDR3 covers 18 residues. The CDR3 coding sequence is TGCGCCAGCAGTGAGTCCCCCTGGACTAGCGGTAAACAAAGGGAGCAGTTCTTC. Its protein is CASSESPWTSGKQREQFF.

In its sample, this clone was seen once. The CDR3 bases are TGTGCCAGCAGTTTATTTCAGGGGGCTCAAGAGACCCAGTACTTC. Translated, it gives CASSLFQGAQETQYF. The rearrangement uses TRBV27 and TRBJ2-5; TRBD1 matches 8 bases. V lost 1 base, J lost 2 bases, and 3 bases stayed unmatched. Germline CDR1 and CDR2: MNHEY and SMNVEV (reference sequence). The CDR3 sequence is 15 residues long.

This chain joins TRBV4-1 and TRBJ2-1; 14 positions match TRBD2. The CDR3 length is 20 residues. J gave up 4 bases and V 2 bases, and 13 bases lay outside the gene matches. Germline-derived CDR1 and CDR2 are MGHRA and YSYEKL. This CDR3 reads CASSQSRLAGGSHVYNEQFF. CDR3 bases: TGCGCCAGCAGCCAATCGAGACTAGCGGGGGGGAGTCACGTTTACAATGAGCAGTTCTTC.

This clone was detected only once. This chain joins TRBV6-2 or TRBV6-3 and TRBJ2-1, with 11 bases matching TRBD2. After removal of 6 bases from V and 6 bases from J, the junction contained 7 bases not matched to a gene. The CDR3 is 15 amino acids. CDR1 is MNHEY, CDR2 SVGEGT, per germline. The chain's CDR3 is CASSQLAGALNEQFF. For the CDR3, the DNA is TGTGCCAGCAGCCAACTAGCGGGAGCGCTCAATGAGCAGTTCTTC.

Comment on this clone: It may be a read error: a sequence one base away is much more abundant. The chain combines TRBV15 with TRBJ1-5, with a tentative D call TRBD1 (5 bases). Germline lookup yields CDR1 LNHNV and CDR2 YYDKDF (reference sequence). This CDR3 has 16 amino acids. The V end was cut by 0 bases, the J end by 5 bases, with 14 bases between. This CDR3 reads CATSRDLGRDYQPQHF. CDR3 DNA: TGTGCCACCAGCAGAGATTTGGGCAGGGATTATCAGCCCCAGCATTTT.

The CDR3 loop is CASSSPGGGYNSPLHF. The CDR3 nucleotides read TGTGCCAGCAGTTCACCGGGAGGGGGATACAATTCACCCCTCCACTTT. The chain carries TRBV28 and TRBJ1-6, with a weak D call TRBD1 (6 bases). With 4 bases removed from V and 7 bases from J, the gap between germline ends came to 17 bases. Germline loops: CDR1 MDHEN, CDR2 SYDVKM. CDR3 length equals 16 residues.

V gene TRBV10-3 combines with J gene TRBJ2-5; D possibly corresponds to TRBD2 (6 bases). CDR1 is ENHRY, CDR2 SYGVKD, per germline. The CDR3 is 13 residues long. V dropped 7 bases and J dropped 5 bases, with 14 bases sitting between them. DNA for the CDR3: TGTGCCATCAACGGGGGAGCCGTCGAGACCCAGTACTTC. It yields the protein CAINGGAVETQYF.

Only a few counts were recorded for this clone. The chain recombines TRBV5-5 with TRBJ2-1; D might be TRBD1 (5 bases). The ends were cut back, 2 bases at V and 3 bases at J, with 9 bases in the middle. Germline CDR1 reads SGHKS; CDR2 reads YYEKEE (reference sequence). CDR3 length: 14 residues. Here the CDR3 reads CASSFRDSYNEQFF. CDR3 DNA sequence: TGTGCCAGCAGCTTCCGAGACAGCTACAATGAGCAGTTCTTC.

This chain uses TRBV5-1 with TRBJ2-7, with 9 bases identical to TRBD1. The germline CDR1 and CDR2 sequences are SGHRS and YFSETQ. The CDR3 totals 14 residues. CDR3 residues: CASSFTGGSNEQYV. In nucleotides, the CDR3 is TGCGCCAGCAGCTTTACAGGGGGCTCCAACGAGCAGTACGTC.

This chain connects TRBV19 to TRBJ2-6, with D unresolved. CDR3 length: 15 amino acids. V was pared by 3 bases and J by 0 bases, with 6 bases between. CDR1 is LNHDA and CDR2 is SQIVND in the germline V gene (reference sequence). The CDR3 DNA reads TGTGCCAGTAGTATGTCAGGCTCTGGGGCCAACGTCCTGACTTTC. Encoded protein: CASSMSGSGANVLTF.

The chain uses TRBV28 and TRBJ2-5, with TRBD1 matching 9 bases. Germline V gene lookup returns CDR1 MDHEN and CDR2 SYDVKM. The V segment lost 1 base and the J segment 5 bases; nucleotides outside the gene matches: 8. This CDR3 has 16 residues. The CDR3, as DNA: TGTGCCAGCAGTTTATTAAACACAGGGGGCCGGGAGACCCAGTACTTC. Amino acids: CASSLLNTGGRETQYF. Full variable domain (missing parts from reference TRBV28 and TRBJ2-5): DVKVTQSSRYLVKRTGEKVFLECVQDMDHENMFWYRQDPGLGLRLIYFSYDVKMKEKGDIPEGYSVSREKKERFSLILESASTNQTSMYLCASSLLNTGGRETQYFGPGTRLLVL.

This clone was recorded only once. This chain connects TRBV10-3 to TRBJ2-3, with 12 bases that match TRBD2. With V trimmed by 6 bases and J by 1 base, 2 bases remained unmatched. Germline CDR1 and CDR2: ENHRY and SYGVKD. The CDR3 sequence is 15 residues long. Here the CDR3 reads CAIRRTSGGTDTQYF. For the CDR3, the DNA is TGTGCCATCAGGAGGACTAGCGGGGGCACAGATACGCAGTATTTT.

This chain connects TRBV10-3 to TRBJ2-7; the D gene is possibly TRBD1 (6 bases). Germline CDR1 reads ENHRY; CDR2 reads SYGVKD. CDR3 size: 13 residues. The germline V and J ends were trimmed by 3 bases and 3 bases, with 9 bases remaining between them. The CDR3 spells CAISEYRDYEQYV. In DNA, the CDR3 is TGTGCCATCAGTGAATACAGGGACTACGAGCAGTACGTC.

The V call is TRBV28, the J call TRBJ2-7; tentatively, D is TRBD2 (6 bases). The CDR3 contains 10 residues. Germline values: CDR1 MDHEN, CDR2 SYDVKM. Trimming took off 4 bases at V and 12 bases at J, with 10 bases between the two ends. The CDR3 here is CASSSLATYV. The CDR3 DNA is TGTGCCAGCAGTTCTCTAGCGACGTACGTC.

The chain couples TRBV3-1 (or the pseudogene TRBV3-2) to TRBJ1-1; D perhaps matches TRBD1 (5 bases). Trimming shortened V by 1 base and J by 0 bases, and 15 bases separated the two germline ends. This CDR3 region has 17 residues. Germline CDR1 and CDR2: LGHDT and YNNKEL (reference sequence). The CDR3 sequence is CASSQGKDKLVNTEAFF. The CDR3 region has the DNA TGTGCCAGCAGCCAAGGAAAGGACAAATTAGTGAACACTGAAGCTTTCTTT.

V is TRBV7-2 and J is TRBJ1-1, with TRBD1 matching over 8 bases. Germline assignment: CDR1 SGHTA and CDR2 FQGNSA. The CDR3 spans 15 residues. V lost 5 bases and J lost 4; bases outside the gene matches: 9. The CDR3 sequence: CASSVDRGSFTEAFF. The CDR3, as DNA: TGTGCCAGCAGCGTCGACAGGGGAAGCTTCACTGAAGCTTTCTTT.